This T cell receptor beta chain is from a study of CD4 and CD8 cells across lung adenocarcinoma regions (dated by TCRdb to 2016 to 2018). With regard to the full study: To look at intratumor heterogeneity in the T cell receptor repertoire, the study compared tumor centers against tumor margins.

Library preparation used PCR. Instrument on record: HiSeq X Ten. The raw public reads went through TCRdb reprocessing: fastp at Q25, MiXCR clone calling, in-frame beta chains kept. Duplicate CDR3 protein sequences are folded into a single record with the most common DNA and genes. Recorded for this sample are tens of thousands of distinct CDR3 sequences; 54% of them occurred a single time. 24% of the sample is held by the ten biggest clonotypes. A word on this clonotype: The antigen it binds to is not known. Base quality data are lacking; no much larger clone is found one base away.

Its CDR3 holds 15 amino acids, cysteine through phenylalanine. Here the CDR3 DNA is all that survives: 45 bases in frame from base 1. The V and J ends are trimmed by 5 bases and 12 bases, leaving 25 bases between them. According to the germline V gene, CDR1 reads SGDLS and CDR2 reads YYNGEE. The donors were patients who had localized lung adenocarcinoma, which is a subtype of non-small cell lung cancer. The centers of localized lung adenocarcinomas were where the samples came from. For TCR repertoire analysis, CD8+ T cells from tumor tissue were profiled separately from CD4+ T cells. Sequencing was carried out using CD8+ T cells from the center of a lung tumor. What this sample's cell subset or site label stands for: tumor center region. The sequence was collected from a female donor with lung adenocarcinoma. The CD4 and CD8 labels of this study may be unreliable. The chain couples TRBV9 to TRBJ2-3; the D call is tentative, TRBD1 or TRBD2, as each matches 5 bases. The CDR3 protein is CASRSRDRSTETQYF. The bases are TGTGCCAGCAGGTCCCGGGACCGTAGCACAGAGACCCAGTATTTT.